This TCR beta chain was recovered during a study of early T cells in non-severe SARS-CoV-2 infection. Overall study findings and caveats: VDJdb matches were skewed toward anti-spike CD8 T cell responses.

Comments on this clonotype: Its antigen is as yet unknown.

The CDR3 runs 13 residues. Germline loops: CDR1 DFQATT, CDR2 SNEGSKA (reference sequence). V gave up 3 bases and J gave up 0 bases, with 8 bases separating them. TCRdb re-called the 5' RACE reads with MiXCR, one entry per CDR3 protein. The sample contains tens of thousands of distinct CDR3 sequences, roughly 9% of which appear only once. The chain has TRBV20-1 and TRBJ1-1; perhaps TRBD1 as D (5 bases). The TCR originated in an adult who was a healthcare worker with PCR-confirmed SARS-CoV-2 infection or an uninfected control (not recorded which). The sequenced sample consisted of whole blood. The CDR3 DNA reads as TGCAGTGCTAGGGGGGTAGTGAACACTGAAGCTTTCTTT. Its protein product is CSARGVVNTEAFF.